The rows below give T cell receptor beta chains drawn from one sample of a study of shared clonotypes between healthy human individuals. Libraries were prepared by immunoSEQ multiplex PCR; TCRdb keeps only in-frame clonotypes and omits some of them. The repertoire includes some 700,000 clones, about 90% of them detected once, and 34% sits in the top ten. The specimen was memory CD8+ T cells from PBMCs. The receptor source for this set is a man younger than 35 in good health. Some clones in this sample may be carry-over from other donors' samples. Both conserved end residues are part of each CDR3. D genes are given only for firm matches. Clone size, where shown, is once, few, many, or a class for clones that have expanded.

D: NA; size: NA; J: TRBJ1-4; V: TRBV9; DNA: TGTGCCAGCAGCGTATCTGCCATGGGGGAAAAACTGTTTTTT; CDR3: CASSVSAMGEKLFF
D: TRBD1; size: NA; J: TRBJ1-2; V: TRBV25-1; DNA: TGTGCCAGCAGGACAACAGGGGGCGCCGACTATGGCTACACCTTC; CDR3: CASRTTGGADYGYTF
D: NA; size: NA; J: TRBJ2-7; V: TRBV11-2; DNA: TGTGCCAGCAGCTTTACCTACGAGCAGTACTTC; CDR3: CASSFTYEQYF
D: NA; size: NA; J: TRBJ1-1; V: TRBV5-6; DNA: TGTGCCAGCAGCTTGAAACCAGCCGCGATGAACACTGAAGCTTTCTTT; CDR3: CASSLKPAAMNTEAFF
D: TRBD2; size: NA; J: TRBJ2-1; V: TRBV7-9; DNA: TGTGCCAGCAGCTTAGGACTAGCGGGAGGGCCCGATGAGCAGTTCTTC; CDR3: CASSLGLAGGPDEQFF
D: NA; size: NA; J: TRBJ2-7; V: TRBV5-8; DNA: TGTGCCAGCAGCCGACATCAATGGGGCTACGAGCAGTACTTC; CDR3: CASSRHQWGYEQYF
D: NA; size: once; J: TRBJ1-2; V: TRBV9; DNA: TGTGCCAGCAGCGTAGAGGGGCGAGGGAACTATGGCTACACCTTC; CDR3: CASSVEGRGNYGYTF
D: NA; size: once; J: TRBJ2-2; V: TRBV11-2; DNA: TGTGCCAGCAGCTCCCACGTAGCGGAGGGACACGGGGAGCTGTTTTTT; CDR3: CASSSHVAEGHGELFF
D: TRBD1; size: few; J: TRBJ1-1; V: TRBV27; DNA: TGTGCCAGCAGTTTAAGGGCAGGGGGGAGCACTGAAGCTTTCTTT; CDR3: CASSLRAGGSTEAFF
D: NA; size: NA; J: TRBJ1-5; V: TRBV10-3; DNA: TGTGCCATCAGTGAGTGGGGGTATAGCAATCAGCCCCAGCATTTT; CDR3: CAISEWGYSNQPQHF
D: NA; size: NA; J: TRBJ1-2; V: TRBV9; DNA: TGTGCCAGCAGCGTAGTACAGGACTATGGCTACACCTTC; CDR3: CASSVVQDYGYTF
D: TRBD1; size: NA; J: TRBJ2-7; V: TRBV10-2; DNA: TGCGCCAGCAGCACCGGACAGGTCTCCTACGAGCAGTACTTC; CDR3: CASSTGQVSYEQYF